One and the same sample provided the 26 T cell receptor beta chains below, sequenced in a study of OX40 agonist ivuxolimab in advanced cancers. Method: immunoSEQ multiplex PCR; TCRdb's copy keeps in-frame clones and lacks some. The sample has roughly 92,000 clones, 80% to 95% seen once; the top ten hold around 3.4%. This specimen was CD4+ or CD8+ T cells sorted from blood, taken in a trial of the OX40 agonist ivuxolimab. The receptor set was obtained from an adult with an advanced solid tumor such as melanoma, head and neck, liver or kidney cancer.

The CDR3 spells CASSGYRVGTEAFF. In DNA, the CDR3 is TGTGCCAGCAGTGGGTACAGGGTAGGCACTGAAGCTTTCTTT. The gene calls are TRBV6-1 and TRBJ1-1; weak D call: TRBD1 (6 bases). The V end lost 4 bases, the J end lost 4 bases, and 13 bases lay between the germline ends. The germline V gene encodes CDR1 MNHNS and CDR2 SASEGT. The CDR3 is made up of 14 amino acids.

This sequence joins TRBV27 and TRBJ2-3; D is unresolved. The V end lost 2 bases, the J end lost 2 bases, and 8 bases lay between the germline ends. Germline assignment: CDR1 MNHEY and CDR2 SMNVEV (reference sequence). This CDR3 has 14 residues. CDR3 sequence reads: CASSLRRYTDTQYF. The CDR3 region has the DNA TGTGCCAGCAGTTTAAGGCGGTACACAGATACGCAGTATTTT.

The chain links TRBV7-8 to TRBJ1-1; D not certain. The germline gives CDR1 SGHVS, CDR2 FQNEAQ. The CDR3 runs to 12 residues. V dropped 2 bases and J dropped 5 bases, with 6 bases sitting between them. The CDR3 region has the DNA TGTGCCAGCAGCTTATCAGGAACTGAAGCTTTCTTT. Its protein product is CASSLSGTEAFF.

The chain employs TRBV5-1 and TRBJ1-1, with TRBD1 identical over 7 bases. The CDR3 extends over 16 amino acids. Losses at the gene ends were 3 bases for V and 2 bases for J; bases not matched to a gene: 10. Germline V gene sequence: CDR1 SGHRS, CDR2 YFSETQ. CDR3 DNA: TGCGCCAGCAGCTCCCTTCCGACAGGGCCCAACACTGAAGCTTTCTTT. It yields the protein CASSSLPTGPNTEAFF. The variable domain in full, completed from reference TRBV5-1 and TRBJ1-1, reads KAGVTQTPRYLIKTRGQQVTLSCSPISGHRSVSWYQQTPGQGLQFLFEYFSETQRNKGNFPGRFSGRQFSNSRSEMNVSTLELGDSALYLCASSSLPTGPNTEAFFGQGTRLTVV.

V and J are TRBV9 and TRBJ2-2, with TRBD1 identical over 7 bases. The germline gives CDR1 SGDLS, CDR2 YYNGEE. The J segment lost 7 bases and the V segment lost 4 bases, leaving 7 bases of the junction unmatched. The CDR3 totals 14 residues. CDR3 sequence reads: CASSPNRGHGELFF. The CDR3 DNA is TGTGCCAGCAGCCCCAACAGGGGCCACGGGGAGCTGTTTTTT.

The chain links TRBV9 to TRBJ2-3; D gene unclear. V was clipped by 4 bases and J by 6 bases, with 9 bases between them. The CDR3 length is 12 residues. Germline V lookup: CDR1 SGDLS, CDR2 YYNGEE. The DNA for the CDR3 is TGTGCCAGCAGCCTCCCGCGTGATACGCAGTATTTT. Residues: CASSLPRDTQYF.

This clone was detected only once. This sequence joins TRBV2 and TRBJ1-1; 11 bases map to TRBD1. The CDR3 contains 14 residues. The ends lost 7 bases at V and 5 bases at J; junction bases unmatched: 6. Germline CDR1 and CDR2: SNHLY and FYNNEI. CDR3 sequence reads: CASNLDRGPTEAFF. The CDR3 nucleotides are TGTGCCAGCAATTTGGACAGGGGGCCGACTGAAGCTTTCTTT. Together with reference TRBV2 and TRBJ1-1, the CDR3 gives the full variable domain: EPEVTQTPSHQVTQMGQEVILRCVPISNHLYFYWYRQILGQKVEFLVSFYNNEISEKSEIFDDQFSVERPDGSNFTLKIRSTKLEDSAMYFCASNLDRGPTEAFFGQGTRLTVV.

The J gene is TRBJ2-5, the V gene TRBV5-1, with D possibly matching TRBD1 (6 bases). Trimming pared 8 bases from V and 2 bases from J, leaving 13 bases between. This CDR3 has 13 residues. Germline V gives CDR1 SGHRS, CDR2 YFSETQ. CDR3 sequence reads: CASKDRQQETQYF. Written as DNA, the CDR3 is TGCGCCAGTAAAGACAGGCAGCAAGAGACCCAGTACTTC.

The V gene is TRBV5-1, the J gene TRBJ2-1; D may correspond to TRBD1 or TRBD2 (5 bases each). Germline V gene sequence: CDR1 SGHRS, CDR2 YFSETQ. V was trimmed by 2 bases and J by 9 bases, leaving 9 bases between them. The CDR3 has 12 amino acids. The CDR3 region is CASSFSGTEQFF. The CDR3 bases are TGCGCCAGCAGCTTCTCCGGGACTGAGCAGTTCTTC.

The chain recombines TRBV25-1 with TRBJ1-3; 7 nucleotides align to TRBD1. Germline lookup yields CDR1 MGHDK and CDR2 SYGVNS. This CDR3 is built from 18 residues. V dropped 8 bases and J dropped 0; count of bases not matched to a gene: 16. The CDR3 sequence is CASRQGTSTPSSGNTIYF. The CDR3 nucleotides are TGTGCCAGCCGACAGGGAACATCGACGCCGAGCTCTGGAAACACCATATATTTT.

V is TRBV6-6 and J is TRBJ1-5; possible D gene TRBD1, 6 bases. Germline V gene sequence: CDR1 MNHNY, CDR2 SVGAGI (reference sequence). The CDR3 has 15 residues. The V end was cut by 7 bases, the J end by 2 bases, with 15 bases between. CDR3 DNA: TGTGCCAGCACCACAGGGTGGGAAGGCAATCAGCCCCAGCATTTT. As protein: CASTTGWEGNQPQHF.

This chain joins TRBV27 and TRBJ1-2, with a tentative D call TRBD1 (5 bases). Germline V lookup: CDR1 MNHEY, CDR2 SMNVEV (reference sequence). The CDR3 covers 13 residues. V shed 6 bases and J shed 4 bases, with 12 bases lying between them. In DNA, the CDR3 is TGTGCCAGCAGCCCGCTGGACACCTATGGCTACACCTTC. Encoded protein: CASSPLDTYGYTF.

The chain recombines TRBV13 with TRBJ2-5; possible D gene TRBD2, 7 bases. Trimming stripped 2 bases from V and 1 base from J, with 8 bases between. CDR3 length: 14 amino acids. Germline V gene data show CDR1 as PRHDT and CDR2 as FYEKMQ (reference sequence). CDR3 protein: CASSLRGAQETQYF. DNA for the CDR3: TGTGCCAGCAGCTTACGGGGGGCCCAAGAGACCCAGTACTTC.

V is TRBV19 and J is TRBJ2-1; 9 nucleotides agree with TRBD2. J was trimmed by 8 bases and V by 5 bases; bases with no gene match: 7. The CDR3 covers 14 residues. Germline V gene sequence: CDR1 LNHDA, CDR2 SQIVND (reference sequence). The CDR3 loop reads CASSSSSGNDEQFF. As DNA, the CDR3 is TGTGCCAGTAGTTCTTCTAGCGGGAACGATGAGCAGTTCTTC.

The CDR3 reads CAILQGHGYTF. The DNA for the CDR3 is TGTGCCATACTACAGGGGCATGGCTACACCTTC. V and J are TRBV10-3 and TRBJ1-2, with TRBD1 identical over 7 bases. Trimming took 9 bases from V and 6 from J; bases not matched to a gene: 4. CDR3 length equals 11 residues. The germline CDR1 and CDR2 sequences are ENHRY and SYGVKD.

This clone has just one count. This rearrangement joins TRBV19 to TRBJ1-1; 10 bases align to TRBD1. V dropped 2 bases and J dropped 4; count of bases not matched to a gene: 10. CDR3 length equals 17 residues. The germline V gene has CDR1 LNHDA and CDR2 SQIVND (reference sequence). The CDR3 here is CASSIWGTGAFSTEAFF. CDR3 DNA sequence: TGTGCCAGTAGTATATGGGGGACAGGGGCGTTTAGCACTGAAGCTTTCTTT.

V usage is TRBV29-1 and J usage is TRBJ1-2; the match to TRBD1 covers 9 bases. With V trimmed by 8 bases and J by 0 bases, 10 bases remained unmatched. CDR1 SQVTM and CDR2 ANQGSEA come from the germline V gene. This CDR3 is built from 15 residues. The DNA of the CDR3 is TGCAGCATATGGACAGGGGCCGGAGCTAACTATGGCTACACCTTC. Its protein is CSIWTGAGANYGYTF.

The chain couples TRBV19 to TRBJ2-7; 7 nucleotides align to TRBD2. V gave up 0 bases and J gave up 0 bases; unmatched junction bases: 8. The length of the CDR3 is 17 residues. CDR1 is LNHDA and CDR2 is SQIVND in the germline V gene (reference sequence). The DNA of the CDR3 is TGTGCCAGTAGTATAGATCCCCTCGGGAGGAGCTCCTACGAGCAGTACTTC. It is translated as CASSIDPLGRSSYEQYF.

This chain uses TRBV28 with TRBJ1-3; D gene ambiguous. The CDR3 covers 10 residues. CDR1 MDHEN and CDR2 SYDVKM come from the germline V gene. Trimming shortened V by 5 bases and J by 7 bases, and 3 bases separated the two germline ends. CDR3 bases: TGTGCCAGCAGTGACAACACCATATATTTT. Its translation is CASSDNTIYF.

J is TRBJ1-1 and V is TRBV5-4; D not certain. Trimming left V 5 bases short and J 0 bases short, with 8 bases between. The CDR3 spans 13 residues. Germline lookup yields CDR1 SGHNT and CDR2 YYREEE (reference sequence). CDR3 loop: CASRKFLNTEAFF. The DNA for the CDR3 is TGTGCCAGCAGAAAATTCTTGAACACTGAAGCTTTCTTT.

The chain couples TRBV27 to TRBJ2-4, with 8 nucleotides matching TRBD2. The germline gives CDR1 MNHEY, CDR2 SMNVEV (reference sequence). Losses at the gene ends were 5 bases for V and 7 bases for J; bases not matched to a gene: 7. The CDR3 is made up of 14 amino acids. CDR3 nucleotide sequence: TGTGCCAGCAGTCCCGGGACTAGGATGAACATTCAGTACTTC. As protein: CASSPGTRMNIQYF.

The rearrangement uses TRBV27 and TRBJ1-5, with D uncertain. The CDR3 totals 13 residues. Trimming took off 3 bases at V and 3 bases at J, with 6 bases between the two ends. CDR1 MNHEY and CDR2 SMNVEV come from the germline V gene (reference sequence). CDR3 residues: CASSLGNNQPQHF. In DNA, the CDR3 is TGTGCCAGCAGTTTGGGCAACAATCAGCCCCAGCATTTT.

The chain joins TRBV19 to TRBJ1-5, with D maybe TRBD1 (6 bases). The length of the CDR3 is 15 residues. Germline V gene lookup returns CDR1 LNHDA and CDR2 SQIVND (reference sequence). Trimming stripped 3 bases from V and 7 bases from J, with 16 bases between. The CDR3 region has the DNA TGTGCCAGTAGTATTGACAGTGGCAGGGGACAGCCCCAGCATTTT. This sequence encodes CASSIDSGRGQPQHF.

This clone was detected a few times. This chain links TRBV13 with TRBJ2-2; D is undetermined. There are 11 residues in the CDR3. The germline gives CDR1 PRHDT, CDR2 FYEKMQ (reference sequence). V was pared by 10 bases and J by 2 bases, with 5 bases between. This CDR3 reads CAIPNTGELFF. In DNA form, the CDR3 reads TGTGCCATTCCTAACACCGGGGAGCTGTTTTTT.

This chain links TRBV2 with TRBJ1-1; D may be TRBD1 (6 bases). Germline assignment: CDR1 SNHLY and CDR2 FYNNEI. Trimming took 1 base from V and 0 from J, leaving 9 bases between them. The CDR3 covers 15 residues. CDR3 loop: CASSEDRALNTEAFF. CDR3 nucleotide sequence: TGTGCCAGCAGTGAAGACAGGGCCCTGAACACTGAAGCTTTCTTT. The full variable domain, in which reference TRBV2 and TRBJ1-1 provide the parts outside the CDR3, is EPEVTQTPSHQVTQMGQEVILRCVPISNHLYFYWYRQILGQKVEFLVSFYNNEISEKSEIFDDQFSVERPDGSNFTLKIRSTKLEDSAMYFCASSEDRALNTEAFFGQGTRLTVV.

V and J are TRBV18 and TRBJ2-1, with TRBD2 identical over 9 bases. From germline, CDR1 is KGHSH and CDR2 LQKENI. The junction had 17 bases not matched to a gene; V was cut back by 3 bases and J by 8 bases. This CDR3 has 18 amino acids. The CDR3 DNA reads as TGTGCCAGCTCACCTAAGGGGGTAGCGGGAGAGTTAGTCGATGAGCAGTTCTTC. Amino acids: CASSPKGVAGELVDEQFF.